Listed below are T cell receptor beta chains from one sample, sequenced in a study of blood T cell repertoires in COVID-19. Method: immunoSEQ multiplex PCR; TCRdb's copy keeps in-frame clones and lacks some. This sample has about 98,000 clones; around 85% occur once, and the top ten carry about 11%. Sequencing was carried out using peripheral blood. The receptors were gathered from a woman of 80 years or more with acute or convalescent COVID-19. Both conserved end residues are trimmed from each CDR3. Some rows have no size entry. The others give once, few or many, or a class for an expanded clone.

V gene,clone size,J gene,CDR3 protein
TRBV5-1,.,TRBJ2-3,ASNAGATDTQY
TRBV29-1,.,TRBJ1-2,SVEDKGALYGYT
TRBV7-9,.,TRBJ1-6,ASNDQGSPLH
TRBV5-4,.,TRBJ2-7,ASSLQGSSYEQY
TRBV2,.,TRBJ1-4,ASTSSGSNEKLF
TRBV6-2/TRBV6-3,.,TRBJ2-3,ASSSISISGLEDTQY
TRBV5-1,.,TRBJ1-1,ASSWPDRMNTEAF
TRBV29-1,.,TRBJ1-2,SVGQSKGYT
TRBV6-2/TRBV6-3,.,TRBJ2-2,ASSFHPGRGVAGELF
TRBV6-5,.,TRBJ2-1,ASRRPTGTGNEQF
TRBV27,.,TRBJ2-7,ASSLSMVTSGYEQY
TRBV5-1,.,TRBJ1-6,ASSLSGSENSPLH
TRBV4-2,.,TRBJ2-2,ASSQGSGQGYTGELF
TRBV3-1/TRBV3-2,.,TRBJ2-3,ASSQDRGTSTDTQY
TRBV7-2,.,TRBJ1-2,ASSTRQEVGFT
TRBV7-2,once,TRBJ1-3,ASSSGTGSNSGNTIY
TRBV2,.,TRBJ1-2,ASSPETGRYGYT
TRBV9,.,TRBJ2-3,ASTSGSPTQY
TRBV9,.,TRBJ1-6,ASSVEGGRNSPLH
TRBV18,.,TRBJ1-3,ASSPGTGAGNTIY
TRBV7-9,.,TRBJ1-2,ASSFQGVGNYGYT
TRBV3-1/TRBV3-2,.,TRBJ1-2,ASSQGAQTVSYGYT
TRBV7-8,.,TRBJ1-2,ASSPSYRGYGYT
TRBV7-2,.,TRBJ2-4,ASSPSSSTGVTTKNIQY
TRBV24-1,many,TRBJ2-7,ATSQGSYEQY
TRBV10-3,.,TRBJ1-1,AISETGTGMDTEAF
TRBV7-8,.,TRBJ1-1,ASARVNTEAF
TRBV18,.,TRBJ1-2,ASSPREGVSYGYT
TRBV6-4,.,TRBJ2-1,ASSEQASGTQQF
TRBV7-2,.,TRBJ2-7,ASTPSGGITYEQY
TRBV4-2,.,TRBJ1-4,ASSQDGGVLNEKLF
TRBV10-3,.,TRBJ1-2,AISEGENYGYT
TRBV6-2/TRBV6-3,few,TRBJ1-2,ASSYSHSGNGYT
TRBV7-6,.,TRBJ1-2,ASSPGQGPLVYGYT
TRBV4-3,.,TRBJ2-2,ASSQDGWRTGNTGELF
TRBV5-5,.,TRBJ1-6,ASSLSINSPLH
TRBV9,.,TRBJ2-3,ASSVARGLAGGPSTDTQY
TRBV6-5,.,TRBJ1-2,ASSSPRTVNYGYT
TRBV28,.,TRBJ2-5,ASSSEQGARGETQY
TRBV7-3,.,TRBJ2-3,ASSPSGGIGTDTQY
TRBV19,.,TRBJ2-3,ASINRGDTQY
TRBV10-3,.,TRBJ1-3,AISEIQGSGNTIY
TRBV5-4,.,TRBJ1-2,ASSARQGAVANYGYT
TRBV6-1,once,TRBJ1-2,ASSERTGPSNYGYT
TRBV18,.,TRBJ1-1,ASSLGTGNTEAF
TRBV11-2,few,TRBJ1-1,ASSRSPQEGTEAF
TRBV3-1/TRBV3-2,.,TRBJ2-2,ASSPSDANTGELF
TRBV29-1,.,TRBJ2-2,SVMGDSGELF
TRBV19,.,TRBJ1-2,ASSTRQGHGYT
TRBV5-4,.,TRBJ1-6,ASSFEKSDNSPLH
TRBV24-1,few,TRBJ2-2,ATSDSGQNTGELF
TRBV11-2,.,TRBJ1-1,ASSFFQMNTEAF
TRBV28,.,TRBJ1-3,ASSLTRTGNSGNTIY
TRBV7-9,.,TRBJ1-1,ASSRGQGDTEAF